The 16 T cell receptor beta chains in this list originate from one sample, sequenced in a study of technical replicates of blood from a handful of donors. Profiling relied on immunoSEQ multiplex PCR, and the TCRdb table lists in-frame clones only, not all of them. The table lists 75,000 to 100,000 clones, approximately 96% of them singletons, with roughly 0.33% in the top ten. Sequencing input: T cells isolated from PBMCs. Receptors originate from a human donor in good health.

The V and J genes are TRBV23-1 and TRBJ2-7; 9 bases line up with TRBD2. TRBV23-1 belongs to the ORF category, with a function that is uncertain. Trimming cost V 0 bases and J 6 bases; bases outside gene matches: 12. The CDR3 spans 17 residues. CDR3 loop: CASSQSWGSGRNPEQYF. CDR3 coding DNA: TGCGCCAGCAGTCAATCGTGGGGTAGCGGGAGAAATCCCGAGCAGTACTTC.

The J gene is TRBJ2-7, the V gene TRBV7-9, with D possibly being TRBD1 (5 bases). CDR1 SEHNR and CDR2 FQNEAQ come from the germline V gene (reference sequence). The CDR3 consists of 13 residues. V lost 0 bases and J lost 4, with 7 bases in between. CDR3 amino acids: CASSLAGLYEQYF. For the CDR3, the DNA is TGTGCCAGCAGCTTAGCGGGGCTTTACGAGCAGTACTTC. The full variable domain, its missing parts supplied by reference TRBV7-9 and TRBJ2-7, is DTGVSQNPRHKITKRGQNVTFRCDPISEHNRLYWYRQTLGQGPEFLTYFQNEAQLEKSRLLSDRFSAERPKGSFSTLEIQRTEQGDSAMYLCASSLAGLYEQYFGPGTRLTVT.

The V call is TRBV10-3, the J call TRBJ2-2, with a weak D call TRBD1 (6 bases). V lost 10 bases, J lost 0 bases, and 12 bases lay in between. Germline V lookup: CDR1 ENHRY, CDR2 SYGVKD. There are 14 residues in the CDR3. CDR3 nucleotides: TGTGCCACCAGAGGGACACCGAACACCGGGGAGCTGTTTTTT. Translating gives CATRGTPNTGELFF.

This clone was recorded once. J is TRBJ1-2 and V is TRBV6-5, with a weak D call TRBD1 (5 bases). The V gene lost 7 bases and the J gene lost 8 bases, with 14 bases spanning the gap. The V gene's germline CDR1 is MNHEY and CDR2 SVGAGI. The CDR3 is 12 amino acids. In nucleotides, the CDR3 is TGTGCCAGCACAACAGGTCCTGGCGGCTACACCTTC. Residues: CASTTGPGGYTF.

The genes are TRBV5-1 and TRBJ2-3, with no clear D. V was clipped by 6 bases and J by 0 bases, with 5 bases between them. The CDR3 consists of 12 residues. Germline values: CDR1 SGHRS, CDR2 YFSETQ. The CDR3 coding sequence is TGCGCCAGCAAACAGAGCACAGATACGCAGTATTTT. This gives the protein CASKQSTDTQYF.

The V gene is TRBV5-1, the J gene TRBJ1-4, with 7 bases identical to TRBD1. After removal of 3 bases from V and 7 bases from J, the junction contained 6 bases not matched to a gene. This CDR3 is built from 14 residues. From germline, CDR1 is SGHRS and CDR2 YFSETQ. The CDR3 DNA sequence: TGCGCCAGCAGCTATGGGACAGCGGCTGAAAAACTGTTTTTT. It yields the protein CASSYGTAAEKLFF.

CDR3 region: CASSILAKNTEAFF. Here the CDR3 DNA reads TGTGCCAGTAGTATTTTAGCTAAGAACACTGAAGCTTTCTTT. This chain connects TRBV19 to TRBJ1-1; the D is unclear. V shed 3 bases and J shed 1 base, with 9 bases lying between them. In germline, CDR1 is LNHDA, CDR2 SQIVND (reference sequence). The CDR3 is made up of 14 amino acids.

The chain couples TRBV2 to TRBJ2-5, with D perhaps matching TRBD1 (6 bases). With 8 bases removed from V and 1 base from J, the gap between germline ends came to 14 bases. The CDR3 runs to 14 residues. Germline V lookup: CDR1 SNHLY, CDR2 FYNNEI. CDR3 coding DNA: TGTGCCAGCCTCCCGGGACACTTCCAAGAGACCCAGTACTTC. Encoded protein: CASLPGHFQETQYF.

The V call is TRBV27, the J call TRBJ2-3; D gene uncertain. V lost 4 bases, J lost 1 base, and 6 bases lay in between. The CDR3 covers 13 residues. Germline values: CDR1 MNHEY, CDR2 SMNVEV (reference sequence). The CDR3 coding sequence is TGTGCCAGCAGTTCAATAGGCACAGATACGCAGTATTTT. Residues: CASSSIGTDTQYF.

The V and J genes are TRBV2 and TRBJ2-2; 10 bases fit TRBD1. This CDR3 is 14 amino acids long. Looked up from germline, CDR1 is SNHLY and CDR2 is FYNNEI. Germline trimming cut 8 bases from V and 4 bases from J; bases unmatched to any gene: 4. In DNA, the CDR3 is TGTGCCAGCCCCGGGACAGGGGTCACCGGGGAGCTGTTTTTT. This sequence encodes CASPGTGVTGELFF.

The chain couples TRBV4-3 to TRBJ2-7, with 7 bases that match TRBD1. J gave up 3 bases and V 5 bases, and 7 bases lay outside the gene matches. Germline-derived CDR1 and CDR2 are LGHNA and YSLEER. The CDR3 is 14 residues long. The DNA of the CDR3 is TGCGCCAGCAGCAAACAGACAGGGTTCTACGAGCAGTACTTC. Its translation: CASSKQTGFYEQYF.

This chain links TRBV9 with TRBJ1-1; 7 bases fit TRBD1. The CDR3 contains 17 residues. Trimming took 6 bases from V and 0 from J; bases not matched to a gene: 14. Germline V gene lookup returns CDR1 SGDLS and CDR2 YYNGEE. In nucleotides, the CDR3 is TGTGCCAGCACCCTGACGGGACAGACGAACATGAACACTGAAGCTTTCTTT. Protein sequence: CASTLTGQTNMNTEAFF.

The chain joins TRBV27 to TRBJ2-3, with 14 bases matching TRBD2. The CDR3 totals 17 residues. Germline-derived CDR1 and CDR2 are MNHEY and SMNVEV (reference sequence). The trim removed 7 bases at V and 2 bases at J, leaving 8 bases unmatched. The CDR3 nucleotides are TGTGCCAGCAAAGGACTAGCGGGAGGAGGGAACACAGATACGCAGTATTTT. Translating gives CASKGLAGGGNTDTQYF.

The chain recombines TRBV11-2 with TRBJ2-6; no firm D call. Trimming took 1 base from V and 7 from J, leaving 8 bases between them. Germline V CDR1 and CDR2: SGHAT, FQNNGV. The CDR3 spans 14 residues. In nucleotides, the CDR3 is TGTGCCAGCAGCTTAGCACAGACCGCCAACGTCCTGACTTTC. This codes for CASSLAQTANVLTF. Complete variable domain (other parts from reference TRBV11-2 and TRBJ2-6): EAGVAQSPRYKIIEKRQSVAFWCNPISGHATLYWYQQILGQGPKLLIQFQNNGVVDDSQLPKDRFSAERLKGVDSTLKIQPAKLEDSAVYLCASSLAQTANVLTFGAGSRLTVL.

The chain recombines TRBV27 with TRBJ2-2; D possibly corresponds to TRBD2 (6 bases). The V gene lost 0 bases and the J gene lost 6 bases, with 11 bases spanning the gap. This CDR3 region has 15 residues. The germline V gene has CDR1 MNHEY and CDR2 SMNVEV (reference sequence). The CDR3 DNA is TGTGCCAGCAGTTTATCTCTCCGCGGGGCCGGGGAGCTGTTTTTT. Translating it yields CASSLSLRGAGELFF.

This sequence joins TRBV28 and TRBJ2-5; D might be TRBD2 (5 bases). V lost 3 bases to trimming and J lost 3 bases, with 11 bases between them. This CDR3 contains 14 residues. Per germline, CDR1 MDHEN and CDR2 SYDVKM. The CDR3 is CASSFEDSKETQYF. DNA of the CDR3: TGTGCCAGCAGTTTCGAGGACTCTAAAGAGACCCAGTACTTC.